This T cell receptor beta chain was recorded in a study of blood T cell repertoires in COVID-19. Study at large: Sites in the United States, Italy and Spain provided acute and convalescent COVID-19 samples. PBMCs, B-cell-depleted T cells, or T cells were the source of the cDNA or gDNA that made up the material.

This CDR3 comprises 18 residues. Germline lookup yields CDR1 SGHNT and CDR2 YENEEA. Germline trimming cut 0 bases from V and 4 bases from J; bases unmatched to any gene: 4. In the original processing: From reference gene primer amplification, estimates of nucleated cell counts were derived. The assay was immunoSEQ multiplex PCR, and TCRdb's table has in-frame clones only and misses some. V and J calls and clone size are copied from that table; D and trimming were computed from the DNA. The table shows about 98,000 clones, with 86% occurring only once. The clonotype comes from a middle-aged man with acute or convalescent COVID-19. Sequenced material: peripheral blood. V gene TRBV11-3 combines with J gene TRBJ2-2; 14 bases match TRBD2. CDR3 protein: CASSLEGTSGSFTGELFF. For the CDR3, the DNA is TGTGCCAGCAGCTTAGAAGGGACTAGCGGGAGTTTCACCGGGGAGCTGTTTTTT. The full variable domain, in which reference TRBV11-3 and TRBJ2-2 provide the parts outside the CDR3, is EAGVVQSPRYKIIEKKQPVAFWCNPISGHNTLYWYLQNLGQGPELLIRYENEEAVDDSQLPKDRFSAERLKGVDSTLKIQPAELGDSAVYLCASSLEGTSGSFTGELFFGEGSRLTVL.